This TCR beta chain originates from a study of regulatory T cells in long-lasting Graves disease. Indicated time point: newly diagnosed GD, antithyroid drugs for less than 3 months. PBMCs were the source of the RNA used for TCR sequencing. iRepertoire HTBI primers and Arm-PCR of CDR3 regions built TCR beta libraries. TCRdb reprocessed the multiplex PCR reads with MiXCR, giving one entry per CDR3 protein. The profile covers 350,000 to 450,000 distinct CDR3 sequences, with 15% appearing a single time and 16% taken by the ten largest. CDR1 and CDR2 from the germline V gene are SQVTM and ANQGSEA. There are 17 residues in the CDR3. V lost 5 bases, J lost 7 bases, and 19 bases stayed unmatched. Whole-study findings and limits: Among persistent patients, a larger number of public clonotypes were shared (around 3,000) than among newly diagnosed patients (about 1,000).

Notes on this clonotype: The antigen is undetermined.

The same data also went into a second study, on T cells in Graves' hyperthyroidism and ophthalmopathy. That report notes: Most thyroid clonotypes that were expanded above 0.001 also turned up in blood. The model identified upcoming ophthalmopathy a median about 7.1 months ahead of onset.

The receptor was derived from a woman aged 25 to 39 with Graves disease. This specimen was peripheral blood mononuclear cells (PBMCs), taken at new diagnosis, from a patient treated with antithyroid drugs. V usage is TRBV29-1 and J usage is TRBJ1-2, with 10 bases fitting TRBD1. In DNA form, the CDR3 reads TGCAGCGTTTCCTCCCGATTTTGGGGGACAGGGGACCCTGGCTACACCTTC. Translated, it gives CSVSSRFWGTGDPGYTF.